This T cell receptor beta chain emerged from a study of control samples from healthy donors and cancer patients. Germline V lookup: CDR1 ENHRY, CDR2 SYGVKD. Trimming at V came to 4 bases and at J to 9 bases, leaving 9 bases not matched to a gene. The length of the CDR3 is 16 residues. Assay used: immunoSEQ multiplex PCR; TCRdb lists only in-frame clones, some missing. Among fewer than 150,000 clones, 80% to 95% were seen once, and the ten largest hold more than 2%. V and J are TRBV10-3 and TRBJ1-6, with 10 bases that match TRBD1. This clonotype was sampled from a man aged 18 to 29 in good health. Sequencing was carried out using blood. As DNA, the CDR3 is TGTGCCATCAGTGTAGACAGGGGGCTTTCGGGTTCACCCCTCCACTTT. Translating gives CAISVDRGLSGSPLHF.